This T cell receptor beta chain is from a study of shared clonotypes between healthy human individuals. This clone appeared once. The antigen is undetermined. The study, taken as a whole, reports: In several donors, around 5% of naive CD4 clonotypes appeared in common. On the whole, naive subsets had larger estimated richness than memory subsets had.

Germline-derived CDR1 and CDR2 are SGHNT and YYREEE (reference sequence). J lost 3 bases, V lost 4 bases, and 5 bases had no gene match. This CDR3 is 15 amino acids long. Repertoires were generated with immunoSEQ multiplex PCR, while TCRdb's copy carries only in-frame clones and drops some. The table has under 650,000 clones, 95% to 97% seen once. This chain joins TRBV5-4 and TRBJ2-5; TRBD2 matches at 11 bases. Sequencing was carried out using naive CD4+ T cells sorted from blood. The subset: CD45RA+ positively selected. The receptor was isolated from a woman in her twenties or thirties in good health. The chain's CDR3 is CASSRTLAGEETQYF. DNA for the CDR3: TGTGCCAGCAGCCGGACACTAGCGGGAGAAGAGACCCAGTACTTC.